What follows are 21 T cell receptor beta chains derived from one specimen sequenced in a study of human T cells and chemical hapten exposure. The sample's time point: patch test 2, 6 weeks after DPC sensitization. Treatment described: therapeutic diphenylcyclopropenone sensitization with weekly scalp DPC. TCRdb itself ran the RACE reads through MiXCR, one entry per CDR3 protein. This table has roughly 92,000 distinct CDR3 sequences, roughly 10% appearing once. Sequenced material: whole blood, taken in connection with sensitization to the hapten diphenylcyclopropenone (DPC). The receptors shown here come from a woman in her forties with alopecia areata. Some clones in this sample may be carry-over from other donors' samples.

This clonotype was detected a few times. The gene calls are TRBV4-3 and TRBJ2-1, with TRBD2 identical over 7 bases. Germline values: CDR1 LGHNA, CDR2 YSLEER. The CDR3 runs 15 residues. Losses at the gene ends were 4 bases for V and 8 bases for J; bases not matched to a gene: 11. The CDR3 is CASSPGPREGDEQFF. Written as DNA, the CDR3 is TGCGCCAGCAGCCCAGGCCCTAGGGAGGGCGATGAGCAGTTCTTC.

The sample holds a few counts of this clonotype. The V gene is TRBV27, the J gene TRBJ2-1; TRBD1 aligns across 8 bases. The V gene end was trimmed by 5 bases and the J gene end by 0 bases; junction bases not matched to a gene: 6. Germline CDR1 is MNHEY and CDR2 is SMNVEV (reference sequence). The CDR3 totals 16 residues. The CDR3 is CASSPGQGLSYNEQFF. The CDR3 coding sequence is TGTGCCAGCAGTCCAGGACAGGGTCTCTCCTACAATGAGCAGTTCTTC.

The V and J genes are TRBV24-1 and TRBJ2-1; 16 bases match TRBD2. This CDR3 is 15 amino acids long. V shed 5 bases and J 8 bases; nucleotides not matched to a gene: 2. CDR1 and CDR2 (germline): KGHDR, SFDVKD. Written as DNA, the CDR3 is TGTGCCACCAGTGTCGGGACTAGCGGGAGGGATGAGCAGTTCTTC. This translates into CATSVGTSGRDEQFF.

This clonotype was detected many times. V is TRBV6-1 and J is TRBJ1-6; D unclear. This CDR3 region has 13 residues. Germline values: CDR1 MNHNS, CDR2 SASEGT. The V and J ends lost 10 bases and 3 bases respectively, with 10 bases between them. The CDR3 region is CATREGYNSPLHF. CDR3 DNA sequence: TGTGCCACCAGAGAGGGCTATAATTCACCCCTCCACTTT.

The chain is built from TRBV7-9 and TRBJ2-3, with D hard to call. V was pared by 8 bases and J by 4 bases, with 7 bases between. The CDR3 loop spans 11 amino acids. Germline CDR1 SEHNR, CDR2 FQNEAQ (reference sequence). The DNA for the CDR3 is TGTGCCAGCCTCCTCGCAGATACGCAGTATTTT. Translating it yields CASLLADTQYF.

Ten or more counts support this clonotype. The chain combines TRBV18 with TRBJ1-1; D may be TRBD1 (6 bases). V shed 0 bases and J shed 4 bases, with 15 bases lying between them. The CDR3 is made up of 16 amino acids. Germline V gives CDR1 KGHSH, CDR2 LQKENI. The CDR3 protein is CASSPPNRVPGTEAFF. CDR3 nucleotides: TGTGCCAGCTCACCACCTAACAGGGTACCGGGCACTGAAGCTTTCTTT.

This clonotype appeared many times. The V call is TRBV7-9, the J call TRBJ1-1; TRBD1 matches 8 bases. Germline loops: CDR1 SEHNR, CDR2 FQNEAQ (reference sequence). The CDR3 extends over 14 amino acids. The J segment lost 2 bases and the V segment lost 3 bases, leaving 2 bases of the junction unmatched. The CDR3 spells CASSFDRGNTEAFF. The CDR3 DNA sequence: TGTGCCAGCAGCTTTGACAGGGGTAACACTGAAGCTTTCTTT.

This clonotype was counted between two and nine times. The V gene is TRBV6-5, the J gene TRBJ2-5; 9 bases fit TRBD2. The CDR3 extends over 13 amino acids. The V and J ends lost 0 bases and 14 bases, in that order; junction bases with no gene match: 7. The germline V gene encodes CDR1 MNHEY and CDR2 SVGAGI. CDR3 bases: TGTGCCAGCAGTTACTCGAGTGGGCTAGCGGGATACTTC. Protein product: CASSYSSGLAGYF.

This clonotype was observed at least ten times. CDR3 in amino acids: CSARDGEGRNTEAFF. CDR3 bases: TGCAGTGCTAGAGATGGCGAGGGGAGAAACACTGAAGCTTTCTTT. This chain links TRBV20-1 with TRBJ1-1; D is possibly TRBD1 (5 bases). V gave up 0 bases and J gave up 2 bases, with 13 bases separating them. This CDR3 is 15 amino acids long. CDR1 and CDR2 (germline): DFQATT, SNEGSKA (reference sequence).

This clonotype showed up just a few times. The J gene is TRBJ2-5, the V gene TRBV4-1; D might be TRBD1 or TRBD2, each matching 6 bases. The V end was cut by 1 base, the J end by 5 bases, with 17 bases between. CDR3 length equals 16 residues. From germline, CDR1 is MGHRA and CDR2 YSYEKL. CDR3 nucleotides: TGCGCCAGCAGCCAAGCAGGAGGGTACGGGGGCGAGACCCAGTACTTC. It codes for CASSQAGGYGGETQYF.

Ten or more counts support this clonotype. The chain's CDR3 is CAWATEETQYF. Written as DNA, the CDR3 is TGTGCCTGGGCTACCGAAGAGACCCAGTACTTC. The J gene is TRBJ2-5, the V gene TRBV30; D not certain. The germline V gene has CDR1 GTSNPN and CDR2 SVGIG (reference sequence). The CDR3 covers 11 residues. Trimming took off 5 bases at V and 3 bases at J, with 7 bases between the two ends.

This chain joins TRBV28 and TRBJ1-5, with 11 bases fitting TRBD1. V dropped 8 bases and J dropped 4; count of bases not matched to a gene: 7. Germline lookup yields CDR1 MDHEN and CDR2 SYDVKM. The CDR3 loop spans 15 amino acids. CDR3 nucleotide sequence: TGTGCCAGCCTCGGGACAGGGGGTAAAAATCAGCCCCAGCATTTT. Translation: CASLGTGGKNQPQHF.

This clonotype was seen many times. The genes are TRBV27 and TRBJ1-2; the D gene is possibly TRBD1 (5 bases). Trimming took off 7 bases at V and 8 bases at J, with 26 bases between the two ends. The CDR3 loop spans 16 amino acids. Germline CDR1 and CDR2: MNHEY and SMNVEV (reference sequence). CDR3 residues: CASTLRRDPNQGGYTF. CDR3 nucleotide sequence: TGTGCCAGCACATTACGCCGGGACCCCAACCAGGGCGGCTACACCTTC.

This clonotype has just a few counts. This sequence joins TRBV24-1 and TRBJ2-1; 8 bases are shared with TRBD2. CDR3 length equals 14 residues. CDR1 KGHDR and CDR2 SFDVKD come from the germline V gene. With 6 bases clipped from V and 6 bases from J, the junction kept 6 bases outside the gene matches. The CDR3 region has the DNA TGTGCCACCAGTTACAGCGGGAGTGTCAATGAGCAGTTCTTC. It is translated as CATSYSGSVNEQFF.

This clonotype has ten or more counts. This chain links TRBV12-3 or TRBV12-4 with TRBJ1-1; D not certain. The CDR3 runs to 12 residues. The ends were cut back, 6 bases at V and 6 bases at J, with 11 bases in the middle. This chain's CDR3 is CASSSLAAEAFF. In nucleotides, the CDR3 is TGTGCCAGCAGCTCCCTAGCGGCTGAAGCTTTCTTT.

This clonotype was recorded at least ten times. The V and J genes are TRBV6-6 and TRBJ1-1; D not certain. Trimming stripped 4 bases from V and 6 bases from J, with 12 bases between. The CDR3 runs to 13 residues. CDR1 is MNHNY, CDR2 SVGAGI, per germline (reference sequence). CDR3 protein: CASSSALAPEAFF. CDR3 nucleotide sequence: TGTGCCAGCAGTTCCGCCCTCGCCCCTGAAGCTTTCTTT.

The V and J genes are TRBV20-1 and TRBJ2-7; 7 nucleotides align to TRBD2. J gave up 4 bases and V 5 bases, and 8 bases lay outside the gene matches. This CDR3 is 13 amino acids long. Per germline, CDR1 DFQATT and CDR2 SNEGSKA (reference sequence). The CDR3 sequence: CSAYGTIPYEQYF. The DNA of the CDR3 is TGCAGTGCTTACGGGACTATTCCTTACGAGCAGTACTTC.

The chain recombines TRBV7-2 with TRBJ2-1; D is perhaps TRBD2 (6 bases). This CDR3 is 16 amino acids long. Germline V lookup: CDR1 SGHTA, CDR2 FQGNSA. Trimming took 4 bases from V and 0 from J, leaving 13 bases between them. The CDR3 DNA follows: TGTGCCAGCAGCTCCTCGCCCGGGAGCTCCTACAATGAGCAGTTCTTC. It encodes CASSSSPGSSYNEQFF.

At least ten counts were recorded for this clonotype. This sequence joins TRBV6-6 and TRBJ2-3; the D gene could be TRBD1 or TRBD2 (5 bases each). The CDR3 covers 12 residues. V dropped 10 bases and J dropped 0 bases, with 8 bases sitting between them. CDR1 MNHNY and CDR2 SVGAGI come from the germline V gene (reference sequence). The CDR3 loop is CATRDSTDTQYF. CDR3 nucleotides: TGTGCCACCCGGGACAGCACAGATACGCAGTATTTT.

In this sample, this clonotype turned up a few times. V usage is TRBV29-1 and J usage is TRBJ2-1; 7 bases are a match to TRBD2. Germline CDR1 is SQVTM and CDR2 is ANQGSEA. The CDR3 extends over 12 amino acids. The V and J ends lost 4 bases and 8 bases, in that order; junction bases with no gene match: 5. The CDR3 region has the DNA TGCAGCGTTGGACTAGCCAGAGATGAGCAGTTCTTC. Translation gives CSVGLARDEQFF.

This clonotype has at least ten counts. The V gene is TRBV30, the J gene TRBJ2-7, with TRBD1 as a possible D gene (6 bases). V lost 4 bases and J lost 3, with 25 bases in between. Germline V gene lookup returns CDR1 GTSNPN and CDR2 SVGIG (reference sequence). This CDR3 is built from 17 residues. The CDR3 loop is CAWNNGWSDSKVYEQYF. As DNA, the CDR3 is TGTGCCTGGAACAACGGGTGGTCGGACAGCAAAGTCTACGAGCAGTACTTC. The variable domain in full, with the rest retrieved from reference TRBV30 and TRBJ2-7, is SQTIHQWPATLVQPVGSPLSLECTVEGTSNPNLYWYRQAAGRGLQLLFYSVGIGQISSEVPQNLSASRPQDRQFILSSKKLLLSDSGFYLCAWNNGWSDSKVYEQYFGPGTRLTVT.